Each of the 16 T cell receptor beta chains below was sequenced from the same sample in a study of blood T cell repertoires in COVID-19. Some clones are missing from TCRdb's copy, which holds only in-frame ones; the method was immunoSEQ multiplex PCR. Among about 49,000 clones listed, around 90% were seen once. Sequences were obtained from peripheral blood. The source is a man of 80 years or more with acute or convalescent COVID-19.

This chain links TRBV13 with TRBJ2-3; TRBD2 might be the D (5 bases). The length of the CDR3 is 13 residues. Germline CDR1 reads PRHDT; CDR2 reads FYEKMQ (reference sequence). Trimming took off 2 bases at V and 4 bases at J, with 7 bases between the two ends. The CDR3 is CASSLTAADTQYF. The CDR3 DNA reads as TGTGCCAGCAGCTTAACAGCGGCAGATACGCAGTATTTT.

The genes are TRBV30 and TRBJ1-5; D might be TRBD1 (5 bases). Germline values: CDR1 GTSNPN, CDR2 SVGIG (reference sequence). The V and J ends lost 2 bases and 7 bases respectively, with 18 bases between them. The CDR3 length is 15 residues. CDR3: CAWSLSGGSGQPQHF. DNA for the CDR3: TGTGCCTGGAGTCTTAGTGGGGGGTCGGGCCAGCCCCAGCATTTT.

The CDR3 region has the DNA TGTGCCAGCAGCTCGAAGGGCCTACAGGGATCACCCCTCCACTTT. Amino acids: CASSSKGLQGSPLHF. The V call is TRBV11-2, the J call TRBJ1-6; perhaps TRBD1 as D (6 bases). Germline assignment: CDR1 SGHAT and CDR2 FQNNGV. The length of the CDR3 is 15 residues. The V gene lost 4 bases and the J gene lost 10 bases, with 17 bases spanning the gap.

The chain combines TRBV10-3 with TRBJ1-2; perhaps TRBD1 as D (6 bases). Per the germline V gene, CDR1 is ENHRY and CDR2 is SYGVKD. The CDR3 covers 13 residues. V was cut by 3 bases and J by 5 bases, with 10 bases left in between. The CDR3 protein is CAISEGTGYGYTF. CDR3 sequence (DNA): TGTGCCATCAGTGAAGGTACAGGGTATGGCTACACCTTC.

This chain connects TRBV6-5 to TRBJ2-3; D is ambiguous. The V and J ends lost 5 bases and 6 bases respectively, with 12 bases between them. The V gene's germline CDR1 is MNHEY and CDR2 SVGAGI. The CDR3 sequence is 13 residues long. Here the CDR3 DNA reads TGTGCCAGCAGTCCCTCCCTCGGGGATACGCAGTATTTT. It codes for CASSPSLGDTQYF.

This clone showed up just once. This chain joins TRBV30 and TRBJ1-1; maybe TRBD1 (5 bases). Trimming shortened V by 2 bases and J by 4 bases, and 11 bases separated the two germline ends. This CDR3 region has 13 residues. The germline CDR1 and CDR2 sequences are GTSNPN and SVGIG (reference sequence). CDR3 in DNA: TGTGCCTGGAGTCGGGGGGTAATCACTGAAGCTTTCTTT. This sequence encodes CAWSRGVITEAFF.

The chain carries TRBV7-2 and TRBJ1-1, with a tentative D call TRBD1 (6 bases). The CDR3 has 14 amino acids. The germline CDR1 and CDR2 sequences are SGHTA and FQGNSA. Trimming removed 1 base at V and 4 bases at J, with 10 bases between. The CDR3 coding sequence is TGTGCCAGCAGCTTAGGAGGGGGGGGCACTGAAGCTTTCTTT. Translation gives CASSLGGGGTEAFF.

The chain combines TRBV7-9 with TRBJ1-6, with TRBD1 identical over 10 bases. CDR1 is SEHNR, CDR2 FQNEAQ, per germline (reference sequence). Losses at the gene ends were 1 base for V and 9 bases for J; bases not matched to a gene: 3. This CDR3 region has 15 residues. This CDR3 is CASSLVTGGASPLHF. CDR3 DNA: TGTGCCAGCAGCTTAGTGACAGGGGGCGCTTCACCCCTCCACTTT.

This clone was seen only once. This chain links TRBV6-5 with TRBJ2-1; 11 nucleotides agree with TRBD2. V was pared by 7 bases and J by 8 bases, with 4 bases of the junction left unmatched. Germline assignment: CDR1 MNHEY and CDR2 SVGAGI. The CDR3 runs to 13 residues. CDR3: CASTSGGWDEQFF. In DNA form, the CDR3 reads TGTGCCAGCACTAGCGGGGGGTGGGATGAGCAGTTCTTC.

This rearrangement joins TRBV6-5 to TRBJ1-4, with TRBD1 matching over 7 bases. The J segment lost 0 bases and the V segment lost 5 bases, leaving 3 bases of the junction unmatched. CDR1 and CDR2 from the germline V gene are MNHEY and SVGAGI. The CDR3 loop spans 15 amino acids. The CDR3 DNA reads TGTGCCAGCAGTCCAGGACAGGCAACTAATGAAAAACTGTTTTTT. Translating it yields CASSPGQATNEKLFF.

The chain combines TRBV7-8 with TRBJ1-1, with 10 bases aligning to TRBD1. The V gene's germline CDR1 is SGHVS and CDR2 FQNEAQ. CDR3 length equals 17 residues. V lost 5 bases, J lost 5 bases, and 14 bases stayed unmatched. DNA for the CDR3: TGTGCCAGCAGCCCCCGGGACAGGGGATTAATGGGGACTGAAGCTTTCTTT. Amino acids: CASSPRDRGLMGTEAFF.

The V gene is TRBV12-5, the J gene TRBJ1-1; D uncertain. CDR1 and CDR2 (germline): LGHNT, FRNRAP. The CDR3 loop spans 16 amino acids. Deletions cut 2 bases from V and 3 bases from J, with 16 bases between. The CDR3 loop reads CASGLTVSGRDTEAFF. CDR3 DNA: TGTGCTAGTGGTTTGACAGTTTCTGGGCGGGACACTGAAGCTTTCTTT.

J is TRBJ2-5 and V is TRBV11-3; 10 bases are a match to TRBD1. Germline V lookup: CDR1 SGHNT, CDR2 YENEEA. After removal of 1 base from V and 5 bases from J, the junction contained 4 bases not matched to a gene. This CDR3 contains 15 residues. CDR3 loop: CASSLGGTGVETQYF. The CDR3 nucleotides are TGTGCCAGCAGCTTAGGAGGGACAGGGGTTGAGACCCAGTACTTC.

The rearrangement joins TRBV7-9 to TRBJ1-4, with 10 bases that match TRBD1. Germline-derived CDR1 and CDR2 are SEHNR and FQNEAQ (reference sequence). The CDR3 has 15 residues. V shed 0 bases, J shed 8 bases, and the junction held 3 bases outside the gene matches. CDR3 DNA sequence: TGTGCCAGCAGCTTAGCCGGGACAGGGGACGAAAAACTGTTTTTT. This translates into CASSLAGTGDEKLFF.

In this sample, this clone turned up a few times. This chain uses TRBV9 with TRBJ2-7; D possibly corresponds to TRBD2 (6 bases). The V gene lost 2 bases and the J gene lost 5 bases, with 20 bases spanning the gap. The V gene's germline CDR1 is SGDLS and CDR2 YYNGEE. CDR3 size: 16 residues. The CDR3 coding sequence is TGTGCCAGCAGCGTTGGTCAGGCGGGGATAATGAACGAGCAGTACTTC. This translates into CASSVGQAGIMNEQYF. Full variable domain (missing parts from reference TRBV9 and TRBJ2-7): DSGVTQTPKHLITATGQRVTLRCSPRSGDLSVYWYQQSLDQGLQFLIQYYNGEERAKGNILERFSAQQFPDLHSELNLSSLELGDSALYFCASSVGQAGIMNEQYFGPGTRLTVT.

The chain links TRBV7-9 to TRBJ2-5; possibly TRBD1 for D (5 bases). Trimming took off 2 bases at V and 0 bases at J, with 10 bases between the two ends. The germline V gene encodes CDR1 SEHNR and CDR2 FQNEAQ (reference sequence). CDR3 length: 15 residues. CDR3 residues: CASSLSDNYQETQYF. CDR3 nucleotides: TGTGCCAGCAGCTTATCGGACAACTACCAAGAGACCCAGTACTTC.